Sequencing of this T cell receptor (beta chain) was carried out in a study of blood T cell repertoires in COVID-19. This clone was counted once. Original data processing: Amplification from reference gene primers served as the basis for estimated nucleated cell counts. TCRdb's copy holds only in-frame clones and misses some; the assay was immunoSEQ multiplex PCR. V, J and clone size reflect that table, while D and trimming were determined from the DNA. The repertoire consists of about 300,000 clones, with around nine tenths occurring once and the leading ten covering approximately 5.2%. Germline trimming cut 7 bases from V and 4 bases from J; bases unmatched to any gene: 11. Germline V CDR1 and CDR2: SQVTM, ANQGSEA. The CDR3 loop spans 14 amino acids.

The chain uses TRBV29-1 and TRBJ2-3, with 7 bases that match TRBD1. The sample was PBMCs or T cells enriched from blood (not recorded which). This TCR derives from a man in his sixties who had recovered from COVID-19. DNA for the CDR3: TGCAGCGCCTACACAGACAGGGTGCCAGATACGCAGTATTTT. This codes for CSAYTDRVPDTQYF.